This TCR beta chain was captured in a study of early T cells in non-severe SARS-CoV-2 infection. The sample holds many counts of this clonotype. One end of the junction is discordant with germline, which a read error may explain. TCRdb independently ran MiXCR on the 5' RACE reads; one entry per CDR3 protein. The table lists tens of thousands of distinct CDR3 sequences, around 5.2% of them singletons. The CDR3 extends over 13 amino acids. This chain joins TRBV12-3 or TRBV12-4 and TRBJ2-3; D perhaps matches TRBD1 (5 bases). The specimen sequenced was whole blood. This receptor was identified in an adult who was a healthcare worker with PCR-confirmed SARS-CoV-2 infection or an uninfected control (not recorded which). The chain's CDR3 is CASRDKPTATQYF. The CDR3 coding sequence is TGTGCCAGCAGAGATAAACCGACAGCTACGCAGTATTTT.